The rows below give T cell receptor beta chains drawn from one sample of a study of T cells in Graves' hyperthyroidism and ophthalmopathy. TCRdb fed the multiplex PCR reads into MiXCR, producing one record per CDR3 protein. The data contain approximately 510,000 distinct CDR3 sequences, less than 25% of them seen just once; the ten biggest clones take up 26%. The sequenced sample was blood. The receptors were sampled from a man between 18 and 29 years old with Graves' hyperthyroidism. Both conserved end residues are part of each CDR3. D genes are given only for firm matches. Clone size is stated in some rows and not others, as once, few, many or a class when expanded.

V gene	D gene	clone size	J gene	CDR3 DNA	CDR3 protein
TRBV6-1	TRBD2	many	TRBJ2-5	TGTGCCAGCAGTGCAACCCGGACTAGCGGGGGATACCAAGAGACCCAGTACTTC	CASSATRTSGGYQETQYF
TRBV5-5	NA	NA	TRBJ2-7	TGTGCCAGCAGCCTCGGACCTCGGGACTCGCAGTACTTC	CASSLGPRDSQYF
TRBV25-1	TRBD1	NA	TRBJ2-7	TGTGCCAGCAGTGAAGGGACAGGCTACAACTACGAGCAGTACTTC	CASSEGTGYNYEQYF
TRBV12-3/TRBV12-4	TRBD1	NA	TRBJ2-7	TGTGCCAGCAGTTTAAGCTGGACAGGGGGCTTTAGCTACGAGCAGTACTTC	CASSLSWTGGFSYEQYF
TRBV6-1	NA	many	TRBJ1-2	TGTGCCAGCAGAGCACAGGGTTGGGATGGCTACACCTTC	CASRAQGWDGYTF
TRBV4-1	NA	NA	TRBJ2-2	TGCGCCAGCAGCCCTCGGACTGGCCCTATTACCGGGGAGCTGTTTTTT	CASSPRTGPITGELFF
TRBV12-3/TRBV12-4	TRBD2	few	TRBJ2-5	TGTGCCAGCAGCTCAGCGGGAGGAACACGACAAGAGACCCAGTACTTC	CASSSAGGTRQETQYF
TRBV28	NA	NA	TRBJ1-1	TGTGCCAGCAGTTCAGGATCATTGAACACTGAAGCTTTCTTT	CASSSGSLNTEAFF
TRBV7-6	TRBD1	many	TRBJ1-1	TGTGCCAGCAGTCCGGACAGGGGAGGCACTGAAGCTTTCTTT	CASSPDRGGTEAFF
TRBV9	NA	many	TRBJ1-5	TGTGCCAGCAGCGTAGAGGTCTTCCCTTTGGAGCATTTT	CASSVEVFPLEHF
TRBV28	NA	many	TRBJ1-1	TGTGCCAGCAGTCCCCATCCGCGACCCCCGCCGACAGGCAACACTGAAGCTTTCTTT	CASSPHPRPPPTGNTEAFF
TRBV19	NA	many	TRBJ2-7	TGTGCCAGTAGTCGGGGAAATACCTACGAGCAGTACTTC	CASSRGNTYEQYF